This T cell receptor beta chain was captured in a study of Ad26.COV2.S vaccination and SARS-CoV-2 variants. Study summary: Doses of Ad26.COV2.S were injected into muscle once or twice, 56 days apart. General study results and limits: Responses of T cells in total may have been underestimated by the TCR breadth and depth analyses.

Specified treatment: around 19 received Ad26.COV2.S at low or high dose, single or two shots; five or six received placebo; per-sample allocation not given. Repertoires come from day 63 after the first vaccine or placebo injection. Here immunoSEQ multiplex PCR was the method, and the copy in TCRdb shows in-frame clones only, minus some. The profile shows around 450,000 clones, approximately 92% of them singletons. A note on this clone: What it recognizes is unknown.

The junction had 7 bases not matched to a gene; V was cut back by 5 bases and J by 5 bases. Germline V gene data show CDR1 as SGHTA and CDR2 as FQGNSA. CDR3 length equals 14 residues. Sequenced material: peripheral blood, taken in a trial of Ad26.COV2.S vaccine versus placebo. The chain has TRBV7-2 and TRBJ1-1; 8 bases line up with TRBD1. The sequence came from a person between 18 and 65 years old who received the Ad26.COV2.S COVID-19 vaccine or a placebo. CDR3 nucleotides: TGTGCCAGCAGCCCTCAGGGGGCGACGACTGAAGCTTTCTTT. Translation gives CASSPQGATTEAFF.